Here is one T cell receptor (beta chain) with its context. Its recognized antigen is unknown. Per-nucleotide qualities are absent, and no much larger clonotype sits a single base away. Libraries were made using the immunoSEQ multiplex PCR assay. TCRdb holds this immuneACCESS table with in-frame rearrangements only. Some clones are missing; in checked studies, unresolved V genes explain under half, and the rest has no known cause. Present in this sample are 700,000 to 750,000 clones, roughly 85% of which were seen just once. The ten largest clones capture 0.008% to 0.011% of the sample. The data derive from a study of shared T cell receptors in the human thymus (dated by TCRdb to about 2021). Study-wide context: The study examined how the human thymus generates shared, self-reactive T-cell receptor alpha chains.

Including the terminal cysteine and phenylalanine, the CDR3 comprises 20 residues. Just CDR3 DNA is preserved here, 60 bases in frame from base 1. V lost 2 bases and J lost 5 bases, and the count of bases not matched to a germline gene is 17. CDR1 ENHRY and CDR2 SYGVKD were looked up in the germline V gene. The data also belong to a second study, concerning human thymus T cells. The other study reports the following: The donors were immunologically healthy infants in Finland who had open corrective cardiac surgery for congenital heart defects. Thymus tissue was obtained as surgical resects removed during corrective cardiac surgery. Biased V and J gene segment usage appeared to be present in both thymic and peripheral blood repertoires. According to the related research, thymic TCR repertoires were highly overlapping among unrelated individuals. The study used fewer than ten infant thymus samples plus four related peripheral blood samples to characterize TCR alpha and beta repertoires. Donor ages ranging from about 6 to 244 days were recorded, and a handful of male and two female infants were included in the cohort. After being mechanically released from the tissue, thymocytes were kept at -70 degrees C in pellets of about 8.5-32 million cells. Genomic DNA was extracted from frozen cell pellets with a QIAsymphony instrument. Using the immunoSEQ multiplex PCR assay, the TCRB and TCRAD loci were amplified from a standardized quantity of quality-controlled genomic DNA. Amplicons spanned the V(D)J region at a length sufficient to cover the CDR3 and identify V and J genes. Through the commercial immunoSEQ service, the amplicons were sequenced on an Illumina platform. Corrections for primer bias and sequencing errors followed previously described methods, while TCRAD and TCRB definitions were based on the IMGT database. Analysis of the repertoires was done with immunoSEQ Analyzer 3.0 and VDJTools and included basic statistics, V/J segment usage, diversity estimates, rarefaction and pairwise overlap. Chao1, ChaoE, Efron-Thisted, Shannon and inverse Simpson indices were used to estimate diversity, which was also estimated on datasets down-sampled to the smallest sample. Repertoire overlap used strict matching of CDR3 nucleotide sequence, V gene and J gene, with Jaccard-based multidimensional scaling clustering. On average, thymus samples yielded hundreds of thousands of unique TCRB clonotypes, whereas blood samples yielded approximately 84,000.

The source material was thymocytes. The rearranged segments are TRBV10-3 and TRBJ2-4; 11 bases in between match TRBD1. The clonotype comes from a girl less than two years old with a congenital heart defect. Donor details come from another sample of the same person, matched by shared clones. The DNA sequence is as follows: TGTGCCATCAGTGAGAACCCCGAAAGCCGGGACAGGGGGGATGAAAACATTCAGTACTTC. Its protein reads: CAISENPESRDRGDENIQYF.